Below are 22 T cell receptor beta chains sequenced from a single sample in a study of monozygotic twins with inflammatory bowel disease (dated by TCRdb to the late 2010s). Libraries were built with 5' RACE. The sequencing machine was an Illumina HiSeq 2500. TCRdb reprocessed the reads, reporting each CDR3 protein sequence once and no DNA. This sample's table lists about 150,000 distinct CDR3 sequences. The ten largest make up more than 0.95% of the sample. Specimen: blood. These receptors all stem from a human donor with ulcerative colitis or Crohn's disease, or a healthy co-twin of an affected twin (not recorded which).

The gene calls are TRBV5-1 and TRBJ2-3; no DNA is available, so the TRBD1 call from TCRdb remains unchecked. Looked up from germline, CDR1 is SGHRS and CDR2 is YFSETQ. The CDR3 runs to 15 residues. The CDR3 reads CASSLVGRSTDTQYF. The full variable domain, rest sourced from reference TRBV5-1 and TRBJ2-3, is KAGVTQTPRYLIKTRGQQVTLSCSPISGHRSVSWYQQTPGQGLQFLFEYFSETQRNKGNFPGRFSGRQFSNSRSEMNVSTLELGDSALYLCASSLVGRSTDTQYFGPGTRLTVL.

This chain uses TRBV18 with TRBJ1-1. Per germline, CDR1 KGHSH and CDR2 LQKENI. The CDR3 has 14 residues. The CDR3 sequence is CASSPTRGSTEAFF.

The V and J genes are TRBV20-1 and TRBJ2-7; TCRdb gives TRBD2 as the D gene, but with no DNA this cannot be confirmed. Germline V gene lookup returns CDR1 DFQATT and CDR2 SNEGSKA (reference sequence). The CDR3 contains 13 residues. The CDR3 spells CSARDSPTYEQYF.

The chain is built from TRBV20-1 and TRBJ1-4; the D call from TCRdb, TRBD1, cannot be confirmed without DNA. The germline gives CDR1 DFQATT, CDR2 SNEGSKA (reference sequence). This CDR3 is 13 amino acids long. The CDR3 loop is CSASPPIGEKLFF.

The chain carries TRBV10-3 and TRBJ2-5; TCRdb gives TRBD2 as the D gene, but with no DNA this cannot be confirmed. The CDR3 covers 16 residues. Germline values: CDR1 ENHRY, CDR2 SYGVKD. This CDR3 is CAISGFSGRAIETQYF.

The chain carries TRBV20-1 and TRBJ2-3. This CDR3 spans 12 amino acids. Germline values: CDR1 DFQATT, CDR2 SNEGSKA (reference sequence). CDR3: CSARVGTDTQYF.

J is TRBJ2-1 and V is TRBV7-2; the D gene TCRdb calls, TRBD2, cannot be checked with no DNA. CDR1 and CDR2 (germline): SGHTA, FQGNSA. The CDR3 sequence is 14 residues long. The CDR3 loop is CASSRAGGMNEQFF.

This rearrangement joins TRBV7-3 to TRBJ1-6; the TCRdb D gene call, TRBD1, has no DNA to confirm it. The CDR3 contains 14 residues. Germline lookup yields CDR1 SGHTA and CDR2 FQGTGA. This CDR3 is CASSLSGQGSPLHF.

The chain employs TRBV7-9 and TRBJ2-1. From germline, CDR1 is SEHNR and CDR2 FQNEAQ (reference sequence). The length of the CDR3 is 14 residues. This CDR3 reads CASSSRVRDHEQFF.

The chain joins TRBV15 to TRBJ2-7. The CDR3 sequence is 14 residues long. Germline CDR1 reads LNHNV; CDR2 reads YYDKDF (reference sequence). The CDR3 loop reads CATSRDLSGYEQYF.

This chain's CDR3 is CASSLNRAGGLETQYF. J is TRBJ2-5 and V is TRBV12-3 or TRBV12-4; the TRBD1 assignment by TCRdb is unverifiable without DNA. This CDR3 is built from 16 residues.

The CDR3: CATSVPRLGGNTEAFF. The chain links TRBV9 to TRBJ1-1; TCRdb reports TRBD1, a call that lacks DNA to check it against. The CDR3 runs 16 residues. The germline V gene has CDR1 SGDLS and CDR2 YYNGEE.

The chain uses TRBV6-5 and TRBJ1-5. This CDR3 is built from 18 residues. CDR1 and CDR2 from the germline V gene are MNHEY and SVGAGI. The CDR3 region is CASSYPLGEGIFNQPQHF.

This chain connects TRBV27 to TRBJ2-2; no DNA is available, so the TRBD1 call from TCRdb remains unchecked. CDR1 and CDR2 (germline): MNHEY, SMNVEV (reference sequence). This CDR3 comprises 15 residues. The CDR3 sequence: CASSSARGYTGELFF.

This chain joins TRBV12-3 or TRBV12-4 and TRBJ2-3; TCRdb selects TRBD2, and the lack of DNA leaves this call unchecked. This CDR3 comprises 16 residues. The CDR3: CASSLTSGRATDTQYF.

V gene TRBV9 combines with J gene TRBJ2-7; TCRdb lists TRBD1, though no DNA is available to test this call. The CDR3 contains 18 residues. CDR1 is SGDLS and CDR2 is YYNGEE in the germline V gene. The CDR3 region is CASSVADVRDTNFYEQYF.

The chain employs TRBV6-1 and TRBJ2-1. Germline V gene lookup returns CDR1 MNHNS and CDR2 SASEGT. The CDR3 has 13 amino acids. The CDR3 sequence is CASREGAYNEQFF.

The V gene is TRBV20-1, the J gene TRBJ2-2; the D call of TRBD2 rests on TCRdb alone, since no DNA is present to check it. CDR3 length: 20 residues. Per the germline V gene, CDR1 is DFQATT and CDR2 is SNEGSKA (reference sequence). The CDR3 sequence: CSARPGGLAGVLRNTGELFF.

This chain connects TRBV11-3 to TRBJ2-7; as DNA is missing, the TRBD1 call by TCRdb cannot be tested. The CDR3 sequence is 13 residues long. CDR1 and CDR2 from the germline V gene are SGHNT and YENEEA. CDR3 in amino acids: CASSFERGYEQYF.

The chain joins TRBV30 to TRBJ1-5; lacking DNA, the TRBD1 call made by TCRdb goes unchecked. Germline CDR1 and CDR2: GTSNPN and SVGIG (reference sequence). This CDR3 is built from 16 residues. CDR3 protein: CAWSVDRTGGNQPQHF.

The chain is built from TRBV29-1 and TRBJ1-5; TCRdb names TRBD1, which stays unverified in the absence of DNA. The germline CDR1 and CDR2 sequences are SQVTM and ANQGSEA. The CDR3 loop spans 14 amino acids. This CDR3 reads CSVRQDGGNQPQHF. The full variable domain, with the rest looked up from reference TRBV29-1 and TRBJ1-5, is SAVISQKPSRDICQRGTSLTIQCQVDSQVTMMFWYRQQPGQSLTLIATANQGSEATYESGFVIDKFPISRPNLTFSTLTVSNMSPEDSSIYLCSVRQDGGNQPQHFGDGTRLSIL.

The chain is built from TRBV19 and TRBJ1-4; the D call of TRBD1 rests on TCRdb alone, since no DNA is present to check it. Germline V CDR1 and CDR2: LNHDA, SQIVND (reference sequence). CDR3 size: 15 residues. The CDR3 reads CASSPPGAANEKLFF.